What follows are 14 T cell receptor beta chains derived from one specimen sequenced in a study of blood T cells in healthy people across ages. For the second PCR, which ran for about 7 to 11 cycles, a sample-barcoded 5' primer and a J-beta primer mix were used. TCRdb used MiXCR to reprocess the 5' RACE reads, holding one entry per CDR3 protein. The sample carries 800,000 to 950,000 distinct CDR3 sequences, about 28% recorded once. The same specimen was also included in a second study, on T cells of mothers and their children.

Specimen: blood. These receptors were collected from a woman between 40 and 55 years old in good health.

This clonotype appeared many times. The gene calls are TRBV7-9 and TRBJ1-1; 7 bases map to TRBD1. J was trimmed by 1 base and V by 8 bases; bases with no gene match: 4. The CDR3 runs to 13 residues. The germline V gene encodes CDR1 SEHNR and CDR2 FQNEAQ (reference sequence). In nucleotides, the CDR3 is TGTGCCAGCGGGGGACAGACGAACACTGAAGCTTTCTTT. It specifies CASGGQTNTEAFF.

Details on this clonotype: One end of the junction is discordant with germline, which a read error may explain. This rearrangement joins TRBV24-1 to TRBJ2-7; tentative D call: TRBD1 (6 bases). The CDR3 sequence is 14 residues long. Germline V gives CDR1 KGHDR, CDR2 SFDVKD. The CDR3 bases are TGTGCCACCCGTGAACACGCAGGGGCCTACGAGCAGTACTTC. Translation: CATREHAGAYEQYF.

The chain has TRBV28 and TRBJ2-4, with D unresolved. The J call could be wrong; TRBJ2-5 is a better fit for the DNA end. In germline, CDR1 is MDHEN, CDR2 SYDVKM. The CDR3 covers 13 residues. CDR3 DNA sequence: TGTGCCAGCAGTTTACGGACCCCGGAGACCCAGTACTTC. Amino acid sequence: CASSLRTPETQYF.

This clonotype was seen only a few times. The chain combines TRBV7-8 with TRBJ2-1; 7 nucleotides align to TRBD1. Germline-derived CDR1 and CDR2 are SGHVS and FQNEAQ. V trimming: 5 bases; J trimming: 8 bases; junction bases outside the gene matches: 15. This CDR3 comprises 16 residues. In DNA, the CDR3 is TGTGCCAGCAGCCCTATAGCAGGGGGTGCCTTCTATGAGCAGTTCTTC. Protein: CASSPIAGGAFYEQFF.

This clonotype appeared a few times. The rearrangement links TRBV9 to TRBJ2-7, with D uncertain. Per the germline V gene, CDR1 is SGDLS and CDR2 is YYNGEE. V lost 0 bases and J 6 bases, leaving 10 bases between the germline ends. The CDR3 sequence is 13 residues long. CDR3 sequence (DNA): TGTGCCAGCAGCGTAGGGACCGCTGGCGAGCAGTACTTC. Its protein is CASSVGTAGEQYF.

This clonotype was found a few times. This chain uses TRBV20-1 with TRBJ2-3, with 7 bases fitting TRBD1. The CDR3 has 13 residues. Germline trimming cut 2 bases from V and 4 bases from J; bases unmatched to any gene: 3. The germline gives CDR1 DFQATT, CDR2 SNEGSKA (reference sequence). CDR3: CSARLQGADTQYF. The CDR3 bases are TGCAGTGCTAGACTCCAGGGGGCAGATACGCAGTATTTT.

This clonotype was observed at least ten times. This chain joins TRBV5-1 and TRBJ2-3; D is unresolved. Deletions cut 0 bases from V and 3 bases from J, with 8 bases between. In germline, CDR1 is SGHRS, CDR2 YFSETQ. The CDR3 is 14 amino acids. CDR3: CASSLEAATDTQYF. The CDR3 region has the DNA TGCGCCAGCAGCTTGGAGGCAGCGACAGATACGCAGTATTTT.

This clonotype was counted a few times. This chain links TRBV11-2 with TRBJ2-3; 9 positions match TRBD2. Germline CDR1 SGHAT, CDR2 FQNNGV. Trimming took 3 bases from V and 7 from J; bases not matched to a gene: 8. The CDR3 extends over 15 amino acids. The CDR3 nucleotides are TGTGCCAGCAGCTTGAGGCGGGGGGGCGGACATACGCAGTATTTT. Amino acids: CASSLRRGGGHTQYF.

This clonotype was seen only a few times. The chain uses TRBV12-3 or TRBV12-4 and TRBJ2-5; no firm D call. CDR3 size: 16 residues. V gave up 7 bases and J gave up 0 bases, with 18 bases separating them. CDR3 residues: CASTPKGRGYQETQYF. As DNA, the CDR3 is TGTGCCAGCACCCCTAAGGGCCGAGGATACCAAGAGACCCAGTACTTC.

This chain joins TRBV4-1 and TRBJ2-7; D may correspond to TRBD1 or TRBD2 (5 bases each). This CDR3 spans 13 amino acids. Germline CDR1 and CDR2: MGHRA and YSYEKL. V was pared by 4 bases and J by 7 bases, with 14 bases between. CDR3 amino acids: CASSLIGEGEQYF. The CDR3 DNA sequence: TGCGCCAGCAGCCTCATCGGCGAGGGGGAGCAGTACTTC.

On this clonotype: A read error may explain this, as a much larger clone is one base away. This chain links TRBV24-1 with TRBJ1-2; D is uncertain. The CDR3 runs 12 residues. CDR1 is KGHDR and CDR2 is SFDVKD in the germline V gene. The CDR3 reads CTTSDTDYGYTF. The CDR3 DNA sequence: TGTACCACCAGTGATACGGACTATGGCTACACCTTC.

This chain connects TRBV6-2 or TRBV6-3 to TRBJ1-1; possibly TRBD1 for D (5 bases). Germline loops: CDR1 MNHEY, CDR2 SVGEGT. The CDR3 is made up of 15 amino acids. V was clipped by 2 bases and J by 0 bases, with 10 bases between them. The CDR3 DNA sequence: TGTGCCAGCAGTTACGGGAGCAGGGTGAACACTGAAGCTTTCTTT. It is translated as CASSYGSRVNTEAFF.

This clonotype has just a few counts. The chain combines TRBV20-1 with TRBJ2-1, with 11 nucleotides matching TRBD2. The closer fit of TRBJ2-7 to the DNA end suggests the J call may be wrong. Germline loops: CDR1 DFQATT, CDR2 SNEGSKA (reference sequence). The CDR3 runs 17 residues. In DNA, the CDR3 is TGCAGTGCTAGAGATGGGCGACTAGCGGGGATATACAATGAGCAGTACTTC. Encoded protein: CSARDGRLAGIYNEQYF.

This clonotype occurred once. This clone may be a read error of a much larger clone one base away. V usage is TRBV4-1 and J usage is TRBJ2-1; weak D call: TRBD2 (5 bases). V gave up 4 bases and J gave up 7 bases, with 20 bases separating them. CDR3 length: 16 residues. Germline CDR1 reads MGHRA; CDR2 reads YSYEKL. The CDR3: CASSLENLLALNEQFF. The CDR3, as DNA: TGCGCCAGCAGCCTAGAAAATCTGCTAGCTTTAAATGAGCAGTTCTTC.